This T cell receptor (beta chain) was sequenced for a study of early stage breast cancer tumors. For the study at large: Most invasive tumors, about 75% of the 16, were ER+/PR+/HER2-.

In the case of this clone: Its antigen is unidentified.

The germline CDR1 and CDR2 sequences are MNHNY and SVGAGI (reference sequence). The CDR3 spans 14 residues. The V and J ends lost 7 bases and 4 bases respectively, with 16 bases between them. General study findings and limits: Commonly generated sequences made up most enriched TCRB sequences shared between patients. Tumors had roughly 2.5-fold higher T cell density and higher clonality than adjacent normal breast tissue. Comparing each tissue with blood distinguished tumor from normal in about 90% of the 16 patients.

Assay used: immunoSEQ multiplex PCR; TCRdb lists only in-frame clones, some missing. The table includes just over 70,000 clones, 79% detected once. The sequenced sample was blood. This clonotype originated in a person in their 60s with breast cancer. The rearrangement uses TRBV6-6 and TRBJ1-2; D call uncertain. CDR3 residues: CASTLQAPAYGYTF. CDR3 sequence (DNA): TGTGCCAGCACCTTACAAGCCCCTGCCTATGGCTACACCTTC.